This TCR beta chain was sequenced in a study of blood T cell repertoires in COVID-19. Details on this clone: At the DNA level, this CDR3 is encoded by other sequences in the same sample as well.

V gave up 1 base and J gave up 4 bases; unmatched junction bases: 2. CDR1 is MNHNS and CDR2 is SASEGT in the germline V gene. CDR3 length: 14 residues. Only in-frame clones appear in the TCRdb table, and some are missing; sequencing was by immunoSEQ multiplex PCR. The sample lists over 150,000 clones, 88% seen once, with roughly 10% in the top ten. Material for sequencing was PBMCs or T cells enriched from blood (not recorded which). This clonotype originated in a woman between 18 and 29 years old who had recovered from COVID-19. The chain has TRBV6-1 and TRBJ2-3, with 7 bases matching TRBD2. The CDR3 loop reads CASSEGLASDTQYF. CDR3 sequence (DNA): TGTGCCAGCAGTGAAGGACTAGCTTCAGATACGCAGTATTTT.